A single sample is the source of the 23 T cell receptor beta chains below, sequenced in a study of blood T cell repertoires in COVID-19. TCRdb's table, derived via immunoSEQ multiplex PCR, lists solely in-frame clones and lacks some. The table includes around 290,000 clones, more than 75% detected once. The sample taken for sequencing was peripheral blood. The receptors were sampled from a woman aged 45 to 65 who had recovered from COVID-19.

This clone turned up a few times. The chain couples TRBV7-9 to TRBJ1-5; no clear D gene. CDR1 and CDR2 (germline): SEHNR, FQNEAQ (reference sequence). Between the trimmed V and J ends, which lost 0 bases and 5 bases, there was a span of 5 bases. The CDR3 runs 13 residues. Here the CDR3 reads CASSLARDQPQHF. The CDR3, as DNA: TGTGCCAGCAGCTTAGCGAGGGATCAGCCCCAGCATTTT.

This clone was detected only once. The chain combines TRBV28 with TRBJ1-1, with 8 bases lining up with TRBD1. Unmatched junction bases numbered 7, after V lost 2 bases and J lost 5 bases. This CDR3 has 15 residues. Germline loops: CDR1 MDHEN, CDR2 SYDVKM. CDR3 DNA: TGTGCCAGCAGTTTAGGGCGCCAGGGGGCGACTGAAGCTTTCTTT. Translation gives CASSLGRQGATEAFF.

The V and J genes are TRBV28 and TRBJ2-4; 10 nucleotides align to TRBD1. J was trimmed by 2 bases and V by 2 bases; bases with no gene match: 3. Germline V gene sequence: CDR1 MDHEN, CDR2 SYDVKM. CDR3 length: 16 amino acids. The CDR3 region has the DNA TGTGCCAGCAGTTTAGACAGGGGGCTCTCCAAAAACATTCAGTACTTC. This translates into CASSLDRGLSKNIQYF.

The gene calls are TRBV19 and TRBJ1-1; TRBD1 might be the D (6 bases). This CDR3 region has 14 residues. Germline CDR1 LNHDA, CDR2 SQIVND (reference sequence). The V end lost 5 bases, the J end lost 1 base, and 11 bases lay between the germline ends. The CDR3 reads CASSRGGKNTEAFF. DNA for the CDR3: TGTGCCAGTAGTCGGGGGGGCAAGAACACTGAAGCTTTCTTT.

The rearrangement uses TRBV3-1 (or the pseudogene TRBV3-2) and TRBJ1-4; D gene uncertain. With 0 bases removed from V and 8 bases from J, the gap between germline ends came to 13 bases. The CDR3 contains 15 residues. Germline CDR1 reads LGHDT; CDR2 reads YNNKEL (reference sequence). CDR3 region: CASSQEISAGEKLFF. Written as DNA, the CDR3 is TGTGCCAGCAGCCAAGAAATCTCAGCGGGGGAAAAACTGTTTTTT.

This sequence joins TRBV5-1 and TRBJ1-5, with 9 bases identical to TRBD1. CDR3 size: 18 residues. The J segment lost 2 bases and the V segment lost 4 bases, leaving 13 bases of the junction unmatched. The V gene's germline CDR1 is SGHRS and CDR2 YFSETQ. The CDR3 spells CASSPVPGQGLGNQPQHF. Here the CDR3 DNA reads TGCGCCAGCAGCCCCGTCCCGGGACAGGGACTCGGCAATCAGCCCCAGCATTTT.

V is TRBV28 and J is TRBJ1-4; D remains ambiguous. Germline V gives CDR1 MDHEN, CDR2 SYDVKM. V lost 5 bases and J lost 0, with 7 bases in between. CDR3 length: 14 amino acids. CDR3 region: CASSPSSTNEKLFF. CDR3 DNA: TGTGCCAGCAGTCCCTCCTCAACTAATGAAAAACTGTTTTTT. Combining the CDR3 with reference TRBV28 and TRBJ1-4 gives the whole variable domain DVKVTQSSRYLVKRTGEKVFLECVQDMDHENMFWYRQDPGLGLRLIYFSYDVKMKEKGDIPEGYSVSREKKERFSLILESASTNQTSMYLCASSPSSTNEKLFFGSGTQLSVL.

The chain carries TRBV7-2 and TRBJ1-1; D gene ambiguous. Trimming pared 0 bases from V and 7 bases from J, leaving 9 bases between. CDR3 length equals 13 residues. Germline lookup yields CDR1 SGHTA and CDR2 FQGNSA. The CDR3 spells CASSLAAGYEAFF. The CDR3 DNA follows: TGTGCCAGCAGCTTAGCGGCGGGATATGAAGCTTTCTTT.

The chain joins TRBV18 to TRBJ2-7, with 8 bases matching TRBD1. V trimming: 6 bases; J trimming: 3 bases; junction bases outside the gene matches: 1. CDR3 length equals 12 residues. Per the germline V gene, CDR1 is KGHSH and CDR2 is LQKENI. The CDR3 protein is CASSGQVYEQYF. In nucleotides, the CDR3 is TGTGCCAGCTCGGGACAGGTCTACGAGCAGTACTTC.

The CDR3: CASSFRGSAGETQYF. The CDR3 DNA sequence: TGTGCCAGCAGCTTTCGAGGCAGCGCGGGGGAGACCCAGTACTTC. The V call is TRBV11-2, the J call TRBJ2-5, with a weak D call TRBD2 (6 bases). This CDR3 has 15 residues. In germline, CDR1 is SGHAT, CDR2 FQNNGV. V lost 3 bases to trimming and J lost 5 bases, with 16 bases between them.

This rearrangement joins TRBV11-2 to TRBJ2-2; D perhaps matches TRBD1 (5 bases). This CDR3 is built from 15 residues. Trimming stripped 5 bases from V and 4 bases from J, with 14 bases between. Germline V lookup: CDR1 SGHAT, CDR2 FQNNGV. The CDR3 is CASSPGRALTGELFF. The CDR3 DNA sequence: TGTGCCAGCAGCCCGGGCAGGGCCCTCACCGGGGAGCTGTTTTTT.

The chain carries TRBV19 and TRBJ2-5; 11 bases map to TRBD1. V trimming: 9 bases; J trimming: 4 bases; junction bases outside the gene matches: 1. This CDR3 spans 12 amino acids. Germline CDR1 is LNHDA and CDR2 is SQIVND (reference sequence). The CDR3 loop is CASGTGGETQYF. CDR3 nucleotides: TGTGCCAGCGGGACAGGGGGAGAGACCCAGTACTTC.

The genes are TRBV4-1 and TRBJ1-1, with D unresolved. There are 15 residues in the CDR3. Germline V gives CDR1 MGHRA, CDR2 YSYEKL. V gave up 3 bases and J gave up 1 base, with 12 bases separating them. The CDR3 sequence is CASSHLGRSNTEAFF. Here the CDR3 DNA reads TGCGCCAGCAGCCATCTCGGGAGATCGAACACTGAAGCTTTCTTT.

This clone occurred once. This sequence joins TRBV28 and TRBJ2-3; D may be TRBD2 (6 bases). Between the trimmed V and J ends, which lost 7 bases and 5 bases, there was a span of 19 bases. Germline CDR1 and CDR2: MDHEN and SYDVKM. The CDR3 covers 15 residues. The CDR3 nucleotides are TGTGCCAGCACCGTAATCGGGAGAGGTGGAGATACGCAGTATTTT. This sequence encodes CASTVIGRGGDTQYF. The whole variable domain, remainder taken from reference TRBV28 and TRBJ2-3, is DVKVTQSSRYLVKRTGEKVFLECVQDMDHENMFWYRQDPGLGLRLIYFSYDVKMKEKGDIPEGYSVSREKKERFSLILESASTNQTSMYLCASTVIGRGGDTQYFGPGTRLTVL.

This chain uses TRBV5-6 with TRBJ2-7; a possible D gene is TRBD2 (5 bases). Germline loops: CDR1 SGHDT, CDR2 YYEEEE. V lost 0 bases to trimming and J lost 5 bases, with 21 bases between them. CDR3 size: 17 residues. In DNA, the CDR3 is TGTGCCAGCAGCTTGGGGGGATCACCTTCGGGATTCGACGAGCAGTACTTC. Protein: CASSLGGSPSGFDEQYF.

V gene TRBV15 combines with J gene TRBJ1-3; D is undetermined. Germline lookup yields CDR1 LNHNV and CDR2 YYDKDF (reference sequence). The CDR3 loop spans 17 amino acids. Deletions cut 0 bases from V and 0 bases from J, with 12 bases between. This CDR3 is CATSRDSGTPSGNTIYF. CDR3 DNA: TGTGCCACCAGCAGAGATAGCGGAACACCCTCTGGAAACACCATATATTTT.

V usage is TRBV19 and J usage is TRBJ1-1, with TRBD1 matching over 7 bases. Germline lookup yields CDR1 LNHDA and CDR2 SQIVND (reference sequence). The ends lost 6 bases at V and 4 bases at J; junction bases unmatched: 14. The CDR3 has 16 residues. CDR3 loop: CASRGTAFKGATEAFF. Here the CDR3 DNA reads TGTGCCAGTAGGGGGACAGCGTTTAAAGGGGCCACTGAAGCTTTCTTT.

The rearrangement uses TRBV28 and TRBJ2-4, with D unclear. Trimming took 8 bases from V and 0 from J, leaving 11 bases between them. The CDR3 length is 14 residues. Per germline, CDR1 MDHEN and CDR2 SYDVKM. In nucleotides, the CDR3 is TGTGCCAGCGGGCCCGCCTTAGCCAAAAACATTCAGTACTTC. The encoded protein is CASGPALAKNIQYF.

The chain is built from TRBV4-1 and TRBJ2-1, with 11 positions matching TRBD2. Trimming removed 1 base from V and 0 bases from J; junction bases left unmatched: 8. From germline, CDR1 is MGHRA and CDR2 YSYEKL. This CDR3 has 19 amino acids. The CDR3 DNA reads TGCGCCAGCAGCCAAGGACTAGCGGGGCATTCTTCCTCCTACAATGAGCAGTTCTTC. This encodes CASSQGLAGHSSSYNEQFF.

V and J are TRBV30 and TRBJ1-1, with 7 bases identical to TRBD1. V shed 4 bases and J 0 bases; nucleotides not matched to a gene: 5. The CDR3 spans 14 residues. From germline, CDR1 is GTSNPN and CDR2 SVGIG (reference sequence). CDR3 DNA: TGTGCCTGGATGAGGGGACAGTTGAACACTGAAGCTTTCTTT. Residues: CAWMRGQLNTEAFF. Combining the CDR3 with reference TRBV30 and TRBJ1-1 gives the whole variable domain SQTIHQWPATLVQPVGSPLSLECTVEGTSNPNLYWYRQAAGRGLQLLFYSVGIGQISSEVPQNLSASRPQDRQFILSSKKLLLSDSGFYLCAWMRGQLNTEAFFGQGTRLTVV.

This CDR3 is CASSRSTGGEQYF. CDR3 bases: TGCGCCAGCAGCAGGTCGACAGGGGGGGAGCAGTACTTC. The rearrangement links TRBV10-1 to TRBJ2-7, with 9 nucleotides matching TRBD1. J gave up 7 bases and V 6 bases, and 7 bases lay outside the gene matches. The germline CDR1 and CDR2 sequences are WNHNN and SYGVQD (reference sequence). The CDR3 is 13 amino acids.

The chain carries TRBV18 and TRBJ2-7, with D unclear. The germline V gene encodes CDR1 KGHSH and CDR2 LQKENI. The V end lost 3 bases, the J end lost 0 bases, and 12 bases lay between the germline ends. This CDR3 has 15 residues. Written as DNA, the CDR3 is TGTGCCAGCTCACCTGCCGACTTCCTCTCCTACGAGCAGTACTTC. Translating it yields CASSPADFLSYEQYF.

This chain links TRBV12-3 or TRBV12-4 with TRBJ2-1; D call uncertain. V was clipped by 2 bases and J by 10 bases, with 6 bases between them. This CDR3 is 11 amino acids long. The CDR3: CASSLYGEQFF. CDR3 sequence (DNA): TGTGCCAGCAGTTTATACGGGGAGCAGTTCTTC.